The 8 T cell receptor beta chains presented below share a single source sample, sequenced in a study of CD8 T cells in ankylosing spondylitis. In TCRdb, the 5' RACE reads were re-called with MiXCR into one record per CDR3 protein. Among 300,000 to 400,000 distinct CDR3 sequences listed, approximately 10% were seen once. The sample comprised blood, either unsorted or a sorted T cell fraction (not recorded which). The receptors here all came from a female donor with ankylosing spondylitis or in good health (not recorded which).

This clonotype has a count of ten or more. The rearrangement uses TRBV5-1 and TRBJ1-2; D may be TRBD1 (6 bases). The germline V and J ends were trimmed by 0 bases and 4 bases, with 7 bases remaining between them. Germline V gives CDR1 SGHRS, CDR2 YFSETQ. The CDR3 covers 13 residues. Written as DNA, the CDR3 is TGCGCCAGCAGCTTGGAAGGGGGCTATGGCTACACCTTC. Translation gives CASSLEGGYGYTF.

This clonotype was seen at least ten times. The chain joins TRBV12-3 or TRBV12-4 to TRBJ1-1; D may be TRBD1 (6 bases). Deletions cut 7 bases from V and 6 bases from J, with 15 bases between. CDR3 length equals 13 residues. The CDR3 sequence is CASTLVGAAEAFF. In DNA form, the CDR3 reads TGTGCCAGCACCCTAGTGGGGGCTGCTGAAGCTTTCTTT.

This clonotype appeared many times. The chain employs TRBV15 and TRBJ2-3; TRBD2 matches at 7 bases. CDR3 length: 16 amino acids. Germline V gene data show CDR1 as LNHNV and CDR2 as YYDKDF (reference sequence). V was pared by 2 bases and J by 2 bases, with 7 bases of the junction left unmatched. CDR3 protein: CATSRIDGGNTDTQYF. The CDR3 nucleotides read TGTGCCACCAGCAGAATCGACGGGGGGAACACAGATACGCAGTATTTT.

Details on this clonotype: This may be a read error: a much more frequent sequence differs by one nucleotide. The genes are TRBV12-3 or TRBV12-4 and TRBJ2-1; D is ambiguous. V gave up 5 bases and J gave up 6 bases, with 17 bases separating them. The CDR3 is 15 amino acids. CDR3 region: CASSRSTSRVNEQFF. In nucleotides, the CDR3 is TGTGCCAGCAGTCGATCGACCTCCCGGGTCAATGAGCAGTTCTTC.

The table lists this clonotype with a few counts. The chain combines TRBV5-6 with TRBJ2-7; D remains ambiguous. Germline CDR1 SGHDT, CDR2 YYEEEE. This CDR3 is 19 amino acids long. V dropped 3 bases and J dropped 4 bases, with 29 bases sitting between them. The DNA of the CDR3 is TGTGCCAGCAGCTCCCGCTTCCCCTTAACAGTCCACCGAGGATACGAGCAGTACTTC. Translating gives CASSSRFPLTVHRGYEQYF.

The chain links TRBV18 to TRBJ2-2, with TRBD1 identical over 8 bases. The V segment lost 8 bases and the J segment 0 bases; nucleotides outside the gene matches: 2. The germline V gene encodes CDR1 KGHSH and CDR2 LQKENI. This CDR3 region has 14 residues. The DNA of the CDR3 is TGTGCCAGCCGGGGACAGGCGAACACCGGGGAGCTGTTTTTT. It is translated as CASRGQANTGELFF.

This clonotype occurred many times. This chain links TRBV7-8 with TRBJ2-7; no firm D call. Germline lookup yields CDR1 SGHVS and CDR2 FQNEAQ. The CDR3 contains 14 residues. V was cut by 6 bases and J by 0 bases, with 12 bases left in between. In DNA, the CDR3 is TGTGCCAGCAGGCCCCTGGGTAGCTCCTACGAGCAGTACTTC. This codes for CASRPLGSSYEQYF.

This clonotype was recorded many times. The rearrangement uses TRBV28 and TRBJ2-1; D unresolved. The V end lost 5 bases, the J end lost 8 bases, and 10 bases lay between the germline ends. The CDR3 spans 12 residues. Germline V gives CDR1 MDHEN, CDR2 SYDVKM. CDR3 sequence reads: CASSRPVYEQFF. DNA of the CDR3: TGTGCCAGCAGTCGACCTGTCTATGAGCAGTTCTTC.